Presented here are 18 T cell receptor beta chains from one specimen sequenced in a study of control samples from healthy donors and cancer patients (dated by TCRdb to about 2020). Preparation of the library involved the immunoSEQ multiplex PCR assay. Drawn from immuneACCESS, this table holds only the in-frame rearrangements with V and J called that TCRdb kept. Clones are partly lost; checked studies trace under half to an unresolved V gene and leave the rest unexplained. This sample is represented by 200,000 to 250,000 clones; around 94% of them were singletons. The ten top clones hold around 1.5% of the sample. The sequenced sample consisted of blood. The receptors originated from a man aged 45-65 years in good health.

The sample holds one count of this clone. The CDR3, as DNA: TGTGCCAGCAGTTACTCAGCGGGGAACACAGATACGCAGTATTTT. Translating it yields CASSYSAGNTDTQYF. The chain links TRBV6-5 to TRBJ2-3, with TRBD2 matching over 7 bases. Germline loops: CDR1 MNHEY, CDR2 SVGAGI. The CDR3 is made up of 15 amino acids. The V and J ends lost 0 bases and 2 bases, in that order; junction bases with no gene match: 2.

This clone was seen just once. CDR3 nucleotides: TGTGCCAGCAGTTACCTCCCGGGGGGGAGGAATGAGCAGTTCTTC. Translation gives CASSYLPGGRNEQFF. J is TRBJ2-1 and V is TRBV6-2 or TRBV6-3; 8 positions match TRBD2. V gave up 2 bases and J gave up 7 bases; unmatched junction bases: 7. CDR1 is MNHEY and CDR2 is SVGEGT in the germline V gene. The CDR3 has 15 amino acids.

J is TRBJ1-1 and V is TRBV19; possible D gene TRBD1, 6 bases. This CDR3 region has 12 residues. The germline gives CDR1 LNHDA, CDR2 SQIVND (reference sequence). The V end lost 10 bases, the J end lost 3 bases, and 12 bases lay between the germline ends. In nucleotides, the CDR3 is TGTGCCAACCTACAGGGAGACACTGAAGCTTTCTTT. This codes for CANLQGDTEAFF.

J is TRBJ1-5 and V is TRBV19; no reliable D call. V was pared by 3 bases and J by 0 bases, with 15 bases between. The CDR3 is 17 residues long. Germline CDR1 is LNHDA and CDR2 is SQIVND (reference sequence). The CDR3 spells CASSMPSARNSNQPQHF. DNA of the CDR3: TGTGCCAGTAGTATGCCCTCAGCAAGGAATAGCAATCAGCCCCAGCATTTT. The whole variable domain, filled in from reference TRBV19 and TRBJ1-5, reads DGGITQSPKYLFRKEGQNVTLSCEQNLNHDAMYWYRQDPGQGLRLIYYSQIVNDFQKGDIAEGYSVSREKKESFPLTVTSAQKNPTAFYLCASSMPSARNSNQPQHFGDGTRLSIL.

Remarks on this clone: A junction end diverges from the germline sequence, so it may reflect a read error. V and J are TRBV4-1 and TRBJ2-1; D is possibly TRBD1 (6 bases). The CDR3 extends over 14 amino acids. Germline V gene data show CDR1 as MGHRA and CDR2 as YSYEKL. CDR3 sequence (DNA): TGCGCCAGCAGCCCCGGACAGTACATCGAACAACCAATCTTC. Residues: CASSPGQYIEQPIF.

The chain employs TRBV5-1 and TRBJ2-1; TRBD2 is a possible D gene (5 bases). Trimming removed 5 bases from V and 4 bases from J, with 16 bases in between. The CDR3 has 15 residues. CDR1 is SGHRS, CDR2 YFSETQ, per germline. The DNA of the CDR3 is TGCGCCAGCAGTTATGCGGGCGAACGATACAATGAGCAGTTCTTC. Protein: CASSYAGERYNEQFF.

The CDR3 DNA follows: TGTGCCAGCAGCTTAGGCAGGGGTGCTGGGGCCAACGTCCTGACTTTC. It specifies CASSLGRGAGANVLTF. The V and J genes are TRBV7-8 and TRBJ2-6; TRBD1 might be the D (6 bases). Germline CDR1 SGHVS, CDR2 FQNEAQ. V lost 1 base and J lost 2, with 9 bases in between. The CDR3 length is 16 residues.

The chain combines TRBV18 with TRBJ2-1, with D perhaps TRBD1 (6 bases). Germline-derived CDR1 and CDR2 are KGHSH and LQKENI. V lost 6 bases and J 15 bases, leaving 15 bases between the germline ends. This CDR3 contains 11 residues. CDR3 in DNA: TGTGCCAGCTCTCTCAGGACAGAACCGTTCTTC. Translating gives CASSLRTEPFF.

The chain uses TRBV7-3 and TRBJ1-1; D possibly corresponds to TRBD1 (6 bases). V lost 1 base and J 3 bases, leaving 12 bases between the germline ends. The CDR3 runs to 15 residues. CDR1 is SGHTA, CDR2 FQGTGA, per germline. CDR3 coding DNA: TGTGCCAGCAGCTTAATTCGGGGGGCAGACACTGAAGCTTTCTTT. Residues: CASSLIRGADTEAFF.

The chain combines TRBV4-3 with TRBJ1-1; D is unresolved. Germline V gene lookup returns CDR1 LGHNA and CDR2 YSLEER. Between the trimmed V and J ends, which lost 1 base and 3 bases, there was a span of 6 bases. This CDR3 is 13 amino acids long. DNA of the CDR3: TGCGCCAGCAGCCAAGCCTCCGACACTGAAGCTTTCTTT. Its protein is CASSQASDTEAFF.

This clone was counted once. The chain is built from TRBV6-1 and TRBJ2-2; no clear D gene. The CDR3 spans 15 residues. Germline assignment: CDR1 MNHNS and CDR2 SASEGT. V was trimmed by 2 bases and J by 1 base, leaving 8 bases between them. The CDR3 region has the DNA TGTGCCAGCAGTGAACAGGCCGTGAACACCGGGGAGCTGTTTTTT. Protein sequence: CASSEQAVNTGELFF.

Comments on this clone: The same CDR3 is also encoded by other DNA sequences in this sample. The chain employs TRBV28 and TRBJ1-5; D gene ambiguous. The CDR3 is 14 residues long. Germline CDR1 and CDR2: MDHEN and SYDVKM. V dropped 3 bases and J dropped 0 bases, with 6 bases sitting between them. CDR3 sequence (DNA): TGTGCCAGCAGTTTTAGCAGTAGCAATCAGCCCCAGCATTTT. Its translation is CASSFSSSNQPQHF.

V and J are TRBV9 and TRBJ2-3; TRBD2 agrees at 7 bases. This CDR3 comprises 13 residues. The germline gives CDR1 SGDLS, CDR2 YYNGEE. With 4 bases clipped from V and 2 bases from J, the junction kept 1 base outside the gene matches. The CDR3 loop reads CASSRDYTDTQYF. The CDR3 coding sequence is TGTGCCAGCAGCCGGGACTACACAGATACGCAGTATTTT.

The chain joins TRBV10-3 to TRBJ1-3; D is uncertain. The CDR3 contains 15 residues. Trimming shortened V by 0 bases and J by 4 bases, and 10 bases separated the two germline ends. Germline-derived CDR1 and CDR2 are ENHRY and SYGVKD. The CDR3 bases are TGTGCCATCAGTGAGTCAGGAGGCCTCGGAAACACCATATATTTT. It codes for CAISESGGLGNTIYF.

The J gene is TRBJ2-1, the V gene TRBV6-5; the match to TRBD2 covers 8 bases. V trimming: 6 bases; J trimming: 6 bases; junction bases outside the gene matches: 1. Per germline, CDR1 MNHEY and CDR2 SVGAGI. CDR3 length equals 12 residues. CDR3 bases: TGTGCCAGCAGCCGGGGGGGCAATGAGCAGTTCTTC. Translating gives CASSRGGNEQFF.

The chain has TRBV6-5 and TRBJ2-1; D is possibly TRBD1 or TRBD2 (5 bases each). Per germline, CDR1 MNHEY and CDR2 SVGAGI. The ends were cut back, 8 bases at V and 0 bases at J, with 14 bases in the middle. The CDR3 runs 15 residues. DNA for the CDR3: TGTGCCAGCTACCGGGGCTCGAGCTCCTACAATGAGCAGTTCTTC. This encodes CASYRGSSSYNEQFF.

This clone has only one observation. This chain joins TRBV7-2 and TRBJ2-1; no clear D. This CDR3 region has 16 residues. From germline, CDR1 is SGHTA and CDR2 FQGNSA. Between the trimmed V and J ends, which lost 2 bases and 0 bases, there was a span of 11 bases. The CDR3 DNA is TGTGCCAGCAGCTTATCGGGCCCTAGCTCCTACAATGAGCAGTTCTTC. Translated, it gives CASSLSGPSSYNEQFF.

The chain is built from TRBV28 and TRBJ2-2; 8 bases agree with TRBD2. The V gene end was trimmed by 7 bases and the J gene end by 6 bases; junction bases not matched to a gene: 10. Per the germline V gene, CDR1 is MDHEN and CDR2 is SYDVKM. The CDR3 loop spans 15 amino acids. CDR3 residues: CASTVISGGAGELFF. DNA for the CDR3: TGTGCCAGCACTGTTATTTCCGGGGGGGCCGGGGAGCTGTTTTTT. Together with reference TRBV28 and TRBJ2-2, the CDR3 gives the full variable domain: DVKVTQSSRYLVKRTGEKVFLECVQDMDHENMFWYRQDPGLGLRLIYFSYDVKMKEKGDIPEGYSVSREKKERFSLILESASTNQTSMYLCASTVISGGAGELFFGEGSRLTVL.